One sample yielded the 16 T cell receptor beta chains listed below, sequenced in a study of cytomegalovirus exposure and HLA in healthy donors. PCR employed 60 Vbeta and 13 Jbeta primers. The table came from immunoSEQ multiplex PCR; TCRdb's copy has only in-frame clones and leaves some out. In the table there are around 55,000 clones, 70% to 75% of which are singletons. The specimen was PBMCs. The receptor set was obtained from a man aged 40-49 years in good health and CMV-seropositive.

This chain links TRBV6-5 with TRBJ1-2; D call uncertain. This CDR3 is 14 amino acids long. V lost 6 bases to trimming and J lost 7 bases, with 18 bases between them. Per germline, CDR1 MNHEY and CDR2 SVGAGI. The CDR3: CASSPSTVLGGYTF. The CDR3 DNA reads as TGTGCCAGCAGCCCCTCCACGGTTCTAGGTGGCTACACCTTC.

This clone is classed as medium-sized (0.01 to 0.1%). The chain employs TRBV5-8 and TRBJ2-3; TRBD2 might be the D (6 bases). The V gene lost 4 bases and the J gene lost 10 bases, with 19 bases spanning the gap. The CDR3 length is 14 residues. Germline CDR1 reads SGHTS; CDR2 reads YDEGEE. CDR3 amino acids: CASSPLASGGSQYF. The CDR3 DNA reads as TGTGCCAGCAGCCCCCTCGCCTCCGGGGGATCGCAGTATTTT.

This clone was counted only a few times. This sequence joins TRBV5-1 and TRBJ1-4; tentative D call: TRBD1 (6 bases). Between the trimmed V and J ends, which lost 7 bases and 8 bases, there was a span of 18 bases. Germline V lookup: CDR1 SGHRS, CDR2 YFSETQ. The CDR3 is 14 residues long. CDR3 coding DNA: TGCGCCAGCCACCCCGGGACAACTTGGGAAAAACTGTTTTTT. Protein: CASHPGTTWEKLFF.

Only a few counts were recorded for this clone. The CDR3: CASSYGAGARDTQYF. In DNA, the CDR3 is TGTGCCAGCAGTTATGGAGCGGGGGCCCGAGATACGCAGTATTTT. V and J are TRBV6-5 and TRBJ2-3; 8 positions agree with TRBD2. Germline V gene sequence: CDR1 MNHEY, CDR2 SVGAGI. V trimming: 3 bases; J trimming: 5 bases; junction bases outside the gene matches: 7. This CDR3 has 15 amino acids.

V usage is TRBV19 and J usage is TRBJ1-2, with 9 bases matching TRBD1. Looked up from germline, CDR1 is LNHDA and CDR2 is SQIVND (reference sequence). The J segment lost 8 bases and the V segment lost 4 bases, leaving 8 bases of the junction unmatched. The CDR3 is 14 amino acids. DNA of the CDR3: TGTGCCAGTAGTAAGCATGGGACAGGGAAAGGCTACACCTTC. Translated, it gives CASSKHGTGKGYTF.

V is TRBV6-4 and J is TRBJ2-1; 11 bases fit TRBD2. V lost 2 bases, J lost 0 bases, and 9 bases stayed unmatched. The length of the CDR3 is 19 residues. In germline, CDR1 is MRHNA, CDR2 SNTAGT. CDR3 sequence reads: CASSDDRLAGSSSYNEQFF. The CDR3 DNA follows: TGTGCCAGCAGTGACGATAGACTAGCGGGGTCTAGCTCCTACAATGAGCAGTTCTTC.

This chain connects TRBV5-4 to TRBJ2-1, with 8 bases aligning to TRBD2. V gave up 3 bases and J gave up 8 bases; unmatched junction bases: 13. This CDR3 comprises 16 residues. The germline V gene has CDR1 SGHNT and CDR2 YYREEE (reference sequence). CDR3 nucleotides: TGTGCCAGCAGCTCCCTATATACGGGGGGGCCCGATGAGCAGTTCTTC. Residues: CASSSLYTGGPDEQFF. Based on the CDR3 plus reference TRBV5-4 and TRBJ2-1, the full variable domain is ETGVTQSPTHLIKTRGQQVTLRCSSQSGHNTVSWYQQALGQGPQFIFQYYREEENGRGNFPPRFSGLQFPNYSSELNVNALELDDSALYLCASSSLYTGGPDEQFFGPGTRLTVL.

The rearrangement joins TRBV7-2 to TRBJ1-1, with 8 bases aligning to TRBD1. Germline loops: CDR1 SGHTA, CDR2 FQGNSA. Germline trimming cut 5 bases from V and 5 bases from J; bases unmatched to any gene: 10. CDR3 length: 15 residues. The CDR3 bases are TGTGCCAGCAGCCCCAAGTTCAGGGGGCAAACTGAAGCTTTCTTT. Its protein product is CASSPKFRGQTEAFF.

The V gene is TRBV10-3, the J gene TRBJ1-1; TRBD1 matches at 9 bases. With 10 bases clipped from V and 4 bases from J, the junction kept 10 bases outside the gene matches. The CDR3 sequence is 14 residues long. Per germline, CDR1 ENHRY and CDR2 SYGVKD. Here the CDR3 DNA reads TGTGCCAGCCAACAGGGGGCGCAAGGCACTGAAGCTTTCTTT. Its protein product is CASQQGAQGTEAFF.

This chain connects TRBV6-5 to TRBJ1-2; D may be TRBD1 (5 bases). This CDR3 has 15 residues. V dropped 4 bases and J dropped 0 bases, with 12 bases sitting between them. Germline loops: CDR1 MNHEY, CDR2 SVGAGI. The DNA of the CDR3 is TGTGCCAGCAGTTCGTCCTCCAGGGCTAACTATGGCTACACCTTC. Its protein product is CASSSSSRANYGYTF.

The chain links TRBV27 to TRBJ2-3; TRBD1 aligns across 10 bases. The J segment lost 2 bases and the V segment lost 6 bases, leaving 2 bases of the junction unmatched. The CDR3 contains 14 residues. From germline, CDR1 is MNHEY and CDR2 SMNVEV (reference sequence). CDR3 loop: CASRDRGDTDTQYF. The CDR3 DNA follows: TGTGCCAGCAGGGACAGGGGGGACACAGATACGCAGTATTTT.

The rearrangement joins TRBV10-3 to TRBJ1-4; D unresolved. The CDR3 is 11 amino acids. Germline CDR1 and CDR2: ENHRY and SYGVKD. V lost 3 bases and J 8 bases, leaving 4 bases between the germline ends. CDR3 sequence (DNA): TGTGCCATCAGTGATATGGAAAAACTGTTTTTT. The encoded protein is CAISDMEKLFF.

CDR3 bases: TGTGCCAGCTCTCTCCAAGGGGGAAACTCCTACAATGAGCAGTTCTTC. It is translated as CASSLQGGNSYNEQFF. The V gene is TRBV18, the J gene TRBJ2-1, with D perhaps matching TRBD1 (6 bases). The V end lost 6 bases, the J end lost 0 bases, and 15 bases lay between the germline ends. The CDR3 consists of 16 residues. Germline V gives CDR1 KGHSH, CDR2 LQKENI.

The chain combines TRBV13 with TRBJ1-1, with D possibly TRBD1 on 6 matching bases. Trimming stripped 5 bases from V and 4 bases from J, with 17 bases between. This CDR3 contains 15 residues. Germline V gives CDR1 PRHDT, CDR2 FYEKMQ (reference sequence). The CDR3 reads CASSIRGGRSTEAFF. DNA of the CDR3: TGTGCCAGCAGCATTAGGGGGGGACGAAGCACTGAAGCTTTCTTT.

The rearrangement links TRBV2 to TRBJ2-2; D is possibly TRBD2 (5 bases). The CDR3 contains 16 residues. Per the germline V gene, CDR1 is SNHLY and CDR2 is FYNNEI. The V end was cut by 6 bases, the J end by 0 bases, with 14 bases between. The chain's CDR3 is CASRLRSGANTGELFF. For the CDR3, the DNA is TGTGCCAGCAGGTTAAGAAGCGGCGCGAACACCGGGGAGCTGTTTTTT.

The chain joins TRBV4-2 to TRBJ2-5; D is possibly TRBD2 (6 bases). Germline V CDR1 and CDR2: LGHNA, YNFKEQ. This CDR3 has 16 residues. With 3 bases removed from V and 2 bases from J, the gap between germline ends came to 16 bases. The CDR3 coding sequence is TGTGCCAGCAGCCAGAATCCTGGGGGGACGCAAGAGACCCAGTACTTC. As protein: CASSQNPGGTQETQYF.